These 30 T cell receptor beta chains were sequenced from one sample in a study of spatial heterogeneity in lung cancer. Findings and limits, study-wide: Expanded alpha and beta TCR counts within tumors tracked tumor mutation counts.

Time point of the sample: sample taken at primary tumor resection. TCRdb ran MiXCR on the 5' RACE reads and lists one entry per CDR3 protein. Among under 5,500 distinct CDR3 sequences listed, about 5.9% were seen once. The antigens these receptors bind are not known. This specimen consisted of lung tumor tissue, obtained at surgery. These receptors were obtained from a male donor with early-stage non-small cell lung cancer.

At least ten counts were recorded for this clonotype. CDR3 nucleotide sequence: TGTGCCAGCAGCCCCGGTAGGGGACTAGCCTTTCCCTTGGACGAGCAGTACTTC. Protein product: CASSPGRGLAFPLDEQYF. V gene TRBV5-4 combines with J gene TRBJ2-7; TRBD2 agrees at 9 bases. The CDR3 sequence is 18 residues long. Germline V CDR1 and CDR2: SGHNT, YYREEE (reference sequence). The J segment lost 5 bases and the V segment lost 4 bases, leaving 19 bases of the junction unmatched. The full variable domain, completed using reference TRBV5-4 and TRBJ2-7, is ETGVTQSPTHLIKTRGQQVTLRCSSQSGHNTVSWYQQALGQGPQFIFQYYREEENGRGNFPPRFSGLQFPNYSSELNVNALELDDSALYLCASSPGRGLAFPLDEQYFGPGTRLTVT.

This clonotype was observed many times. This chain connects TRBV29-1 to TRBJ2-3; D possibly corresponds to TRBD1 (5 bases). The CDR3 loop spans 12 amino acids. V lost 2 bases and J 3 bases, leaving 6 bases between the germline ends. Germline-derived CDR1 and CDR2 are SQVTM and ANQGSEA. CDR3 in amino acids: CSVEQGTDTQYF. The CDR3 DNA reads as TGCAGCGTTGAACAGGGAACAGATACGCAGTATTTT.

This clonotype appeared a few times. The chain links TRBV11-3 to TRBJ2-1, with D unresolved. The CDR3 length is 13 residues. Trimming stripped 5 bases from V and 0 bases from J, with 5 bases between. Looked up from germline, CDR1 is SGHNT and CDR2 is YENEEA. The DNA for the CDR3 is TGTGCCAGCAGCCCCGCCTCCTACAATGAGCAGTTCTTC. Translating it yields CASSPASYNEQFF.

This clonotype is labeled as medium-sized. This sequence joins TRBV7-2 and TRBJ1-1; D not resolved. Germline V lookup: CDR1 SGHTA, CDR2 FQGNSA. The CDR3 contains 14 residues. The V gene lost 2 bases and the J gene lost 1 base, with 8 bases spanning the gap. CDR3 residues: CASSLWPGNTEAFF. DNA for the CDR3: TGTGCCAGCAGCTTATGGCCGGGGAACACTGAAGCTTTCTTT.

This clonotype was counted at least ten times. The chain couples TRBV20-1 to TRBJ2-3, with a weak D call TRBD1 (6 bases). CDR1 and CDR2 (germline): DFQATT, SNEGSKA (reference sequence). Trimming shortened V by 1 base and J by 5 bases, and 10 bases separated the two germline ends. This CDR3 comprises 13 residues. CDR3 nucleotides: TGCAGTGCTAGAGCAGGGGCCGGAGATACGCAGTATTTT. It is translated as CSARAGAGDTQYF.

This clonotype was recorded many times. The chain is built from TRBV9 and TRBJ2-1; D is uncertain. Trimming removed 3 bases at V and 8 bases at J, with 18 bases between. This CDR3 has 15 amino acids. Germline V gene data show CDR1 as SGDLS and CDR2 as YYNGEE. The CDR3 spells CASSAVLSRYDEQFF. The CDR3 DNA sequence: TGTGCCAGCAGCGCCGTATTGAGCAGGTACGATGAGCAGTTCTTC.

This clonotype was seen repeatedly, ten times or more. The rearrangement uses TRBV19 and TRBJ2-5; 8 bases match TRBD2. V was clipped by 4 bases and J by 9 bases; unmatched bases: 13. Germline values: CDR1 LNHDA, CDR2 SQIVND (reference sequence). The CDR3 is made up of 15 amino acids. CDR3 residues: CASSTASGPRGAQYF. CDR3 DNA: TGTGCCAGTAGTACAGCTAGCGGGCCACGGGGGGCCCAGTACTTC.

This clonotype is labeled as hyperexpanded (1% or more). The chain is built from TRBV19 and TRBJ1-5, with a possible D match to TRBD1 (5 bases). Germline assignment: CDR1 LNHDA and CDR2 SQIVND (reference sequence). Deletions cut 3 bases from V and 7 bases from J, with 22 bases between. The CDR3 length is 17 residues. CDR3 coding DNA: TGTGCCAGTAGTATTCATGCCGGGACTCCGGCGGTACAGCCCCAGCATTTT. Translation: CASSIHAGTPAVQPQHF. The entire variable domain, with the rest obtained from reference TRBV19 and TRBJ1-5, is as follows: DGGITQSPKYLFRKEGQNVTLSCEQNLNHDAMYWYRQDPGQGLRLIYYSQIVNDFQKGDIAEGYSVSREKKESFPLTVTSAQKNPTAFYLCASSIHAGTPAVQPQHFGDGTRLSIL.

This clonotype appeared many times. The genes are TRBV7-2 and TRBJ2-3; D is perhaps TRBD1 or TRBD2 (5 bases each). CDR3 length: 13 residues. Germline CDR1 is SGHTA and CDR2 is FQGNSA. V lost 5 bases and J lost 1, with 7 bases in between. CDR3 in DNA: TGTGCCAGCAGCCGGGACGGCACAGATACGCAGTATTTT. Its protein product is CASSRDGTDTQYF.

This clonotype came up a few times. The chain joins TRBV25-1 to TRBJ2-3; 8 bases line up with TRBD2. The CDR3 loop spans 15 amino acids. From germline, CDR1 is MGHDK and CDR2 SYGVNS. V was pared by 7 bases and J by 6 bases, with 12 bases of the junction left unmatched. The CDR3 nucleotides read TGTGCCAGCACCGTCGCGGGGGGCGTTTCGGATACGCAGTATTTT. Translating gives CASTVAGGVSDTQYF. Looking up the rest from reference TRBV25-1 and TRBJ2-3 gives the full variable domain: EADIYQTPRYLVIGTGKKITLECSQTMGHDKMYWYQQDPGMELHLIHYSYGVNSTEKGDLSSESTVSRIRTEHFPLTLESARPSHTSQYLCASTVAGGVSDTQYFGPGTRLTVL.

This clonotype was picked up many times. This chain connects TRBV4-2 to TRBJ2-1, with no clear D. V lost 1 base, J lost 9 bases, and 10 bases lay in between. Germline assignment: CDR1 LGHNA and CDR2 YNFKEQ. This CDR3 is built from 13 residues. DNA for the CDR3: TGTGCCAGCAGCCAAGGGCTAGTCGGTGAGCAGTTCTTC. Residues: CASSQGLVGEQFF.

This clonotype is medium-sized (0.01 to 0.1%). CDR3 region: CASGLLMGEQYF. The CDR3 DNA follows: TGTGCTAGTGGTTTGCTAATGGGGGAGCAGTACTTC. The chain links TRBV12-5 to TRBJ2-7, with D hard to call. V lost 2 bases to trimming and J lost 7 bases, with 9 bases between them. The CDR3 spans 12 residues. CDR1 and CDR2 (germline): LGHNT, FRNRAP.

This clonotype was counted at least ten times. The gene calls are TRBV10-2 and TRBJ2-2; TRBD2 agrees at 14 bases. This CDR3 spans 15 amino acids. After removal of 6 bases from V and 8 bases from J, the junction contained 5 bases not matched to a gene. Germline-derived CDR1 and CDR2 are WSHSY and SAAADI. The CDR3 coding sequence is TGCGCCAGCAGGGGGACTAGCGGGGGAACGGGGGAGCTGTTTTTT. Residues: CASRGTSGGTGELFF.

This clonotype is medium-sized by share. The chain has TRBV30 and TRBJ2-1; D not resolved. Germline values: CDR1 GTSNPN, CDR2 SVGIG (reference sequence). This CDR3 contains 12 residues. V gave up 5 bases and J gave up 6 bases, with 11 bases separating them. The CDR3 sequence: CAWGQGFNEQFF. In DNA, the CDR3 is TGTGCCTGGGGCCAAGGGTTCAATGAGCAGTTCTTC. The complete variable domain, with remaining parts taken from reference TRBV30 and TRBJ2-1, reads SQTIHQWPATLVQPVGSPLSLECTVEGTSNPNLYWYRQAAGRGLQLLFYSVGIGQISSEVPQNLSASRPQDRQFILSSKKLLLSDSGFYLCAWGQGFNEQFFGPGTRLTVL.

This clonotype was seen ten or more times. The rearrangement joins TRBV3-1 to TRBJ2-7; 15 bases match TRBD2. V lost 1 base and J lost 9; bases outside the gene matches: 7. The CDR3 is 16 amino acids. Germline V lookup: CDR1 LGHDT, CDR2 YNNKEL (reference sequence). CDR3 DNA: TGTGCCAGCAGCCAAGGCCGGACTAGCGGGAGGGAGGGGCAGTACTTC. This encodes CASSQGRTSGREGQYF.

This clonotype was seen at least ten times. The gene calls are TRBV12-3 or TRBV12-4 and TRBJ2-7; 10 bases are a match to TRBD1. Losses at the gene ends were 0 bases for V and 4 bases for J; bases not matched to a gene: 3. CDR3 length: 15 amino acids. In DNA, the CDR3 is TGTGCCAGCAGTTTAGCGGGACAGGGGCCATACGAGCAGTACTTC. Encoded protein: CASSLAGQGPYEQYF.

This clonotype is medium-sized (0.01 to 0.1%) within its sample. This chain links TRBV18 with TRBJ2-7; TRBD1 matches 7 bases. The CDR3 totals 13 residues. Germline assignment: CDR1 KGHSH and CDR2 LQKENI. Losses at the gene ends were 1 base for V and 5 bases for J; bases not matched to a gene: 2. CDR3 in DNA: TGTGCCAGCTCACCACGACAGGGCGACGAGCAGTACTTC. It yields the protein CASSPRQGDEQYF.

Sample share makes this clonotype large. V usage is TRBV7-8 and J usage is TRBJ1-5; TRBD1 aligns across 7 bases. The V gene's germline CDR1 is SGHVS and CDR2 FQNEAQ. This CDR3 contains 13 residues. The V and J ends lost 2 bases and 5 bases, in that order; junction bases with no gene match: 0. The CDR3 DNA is TGTGCCAGCAGCTTAACAGGGGATCAGCCCCAGCATTTT. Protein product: CASSLTGDQPQHF.

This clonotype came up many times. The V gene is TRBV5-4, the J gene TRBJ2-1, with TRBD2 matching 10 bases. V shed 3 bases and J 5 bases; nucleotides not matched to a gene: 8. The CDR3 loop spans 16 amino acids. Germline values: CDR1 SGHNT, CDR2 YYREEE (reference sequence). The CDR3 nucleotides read TGTGCCAGCAGCTCTTTAGCGGGAGGAGAGAACAATGAGCAGTTCTTC. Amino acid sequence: CASSSLAGGENNEQFF.

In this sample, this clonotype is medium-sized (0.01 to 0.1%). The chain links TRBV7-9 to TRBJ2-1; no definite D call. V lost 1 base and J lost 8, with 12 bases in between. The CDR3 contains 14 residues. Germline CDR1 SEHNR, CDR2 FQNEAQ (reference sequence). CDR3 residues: CASSLVSSWDEQFF. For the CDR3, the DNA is TGTGCCAGCAGCTTAGTATCTAGTTGGGATGAGCAGTTCTTC.

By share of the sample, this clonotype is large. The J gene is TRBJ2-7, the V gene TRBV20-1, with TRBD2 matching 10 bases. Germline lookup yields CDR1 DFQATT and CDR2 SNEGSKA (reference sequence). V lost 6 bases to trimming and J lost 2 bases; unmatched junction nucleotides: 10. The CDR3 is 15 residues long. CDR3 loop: CSALYSGRYPYEQYF. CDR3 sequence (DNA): TGCAGTGCCCTTTATAGCGGGAGGTACCCCTACGAGCAGTACTTC.

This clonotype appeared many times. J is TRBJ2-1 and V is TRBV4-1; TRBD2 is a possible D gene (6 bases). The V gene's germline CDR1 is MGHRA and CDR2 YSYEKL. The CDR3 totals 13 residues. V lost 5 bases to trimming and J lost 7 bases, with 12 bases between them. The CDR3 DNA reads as TGCGCCAGCAGCGGACTTAGCGGTAATGAGCAGTTCTTC. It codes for CASSGLSGNEQFF.

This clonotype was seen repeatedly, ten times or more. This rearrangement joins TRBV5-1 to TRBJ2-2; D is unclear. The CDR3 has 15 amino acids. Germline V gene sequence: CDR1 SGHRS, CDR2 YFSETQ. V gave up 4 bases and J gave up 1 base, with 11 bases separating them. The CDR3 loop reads CASSPGPGNTGELFF. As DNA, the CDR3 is TGCGCCAGCAGCCCTGGTCCAGGGAACACCGGGGAGCTGTTTTTT.

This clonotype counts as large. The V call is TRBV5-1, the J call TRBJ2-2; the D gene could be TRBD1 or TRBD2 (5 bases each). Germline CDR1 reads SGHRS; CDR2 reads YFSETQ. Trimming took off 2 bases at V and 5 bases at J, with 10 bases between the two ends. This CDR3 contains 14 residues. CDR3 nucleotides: TGCGCCAGCAGCTTTGGGGGTATTACCGGGGAGCTGTTTTTT. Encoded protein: CASSFGGITGELFF.

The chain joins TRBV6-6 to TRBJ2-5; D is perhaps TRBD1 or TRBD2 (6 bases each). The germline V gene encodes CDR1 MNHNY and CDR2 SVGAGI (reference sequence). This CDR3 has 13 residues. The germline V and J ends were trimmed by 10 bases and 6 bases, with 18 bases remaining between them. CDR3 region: CANVGGGGKTQYF. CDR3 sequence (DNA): TGTGCCAACGTGGGCGGAGGGGGGAAGACCCAGTACTTC.

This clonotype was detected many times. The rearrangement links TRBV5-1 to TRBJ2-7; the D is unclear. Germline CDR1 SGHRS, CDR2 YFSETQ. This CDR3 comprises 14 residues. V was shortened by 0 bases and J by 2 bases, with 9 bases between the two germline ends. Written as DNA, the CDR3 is TGCGCCAGCAGCTTGGGCCGGCGAACCTACGAGCAGTACTTC. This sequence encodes CASSLGRRTYEQYF.

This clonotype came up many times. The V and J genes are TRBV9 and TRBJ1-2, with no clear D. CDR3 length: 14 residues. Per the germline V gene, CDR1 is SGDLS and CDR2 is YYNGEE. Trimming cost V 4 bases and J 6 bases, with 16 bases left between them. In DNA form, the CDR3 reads TGTGCCAGCAGCCCTACTTGGGGAGAGGATGGCTACACCTTC. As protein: CASSPTWGEDGYTF.

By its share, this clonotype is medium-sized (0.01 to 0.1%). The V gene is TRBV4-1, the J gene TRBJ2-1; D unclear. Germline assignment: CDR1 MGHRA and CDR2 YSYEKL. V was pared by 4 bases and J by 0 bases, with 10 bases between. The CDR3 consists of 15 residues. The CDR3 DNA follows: TGCGCCAGCAGCCCAACAGAGAGCTCCTACAATGAGCAGTTCTTC. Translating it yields CASSPTESSYNEQFF.

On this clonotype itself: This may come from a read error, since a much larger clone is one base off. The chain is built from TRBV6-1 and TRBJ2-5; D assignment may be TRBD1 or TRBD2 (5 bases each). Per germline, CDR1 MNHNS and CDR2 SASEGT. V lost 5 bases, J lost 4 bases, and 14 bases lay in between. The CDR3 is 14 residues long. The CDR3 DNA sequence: TGTGCCAGCAGTCCGGACATGAGGGGAGAGACCCAGTACTTC. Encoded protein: CASSPDMRGETQYF.

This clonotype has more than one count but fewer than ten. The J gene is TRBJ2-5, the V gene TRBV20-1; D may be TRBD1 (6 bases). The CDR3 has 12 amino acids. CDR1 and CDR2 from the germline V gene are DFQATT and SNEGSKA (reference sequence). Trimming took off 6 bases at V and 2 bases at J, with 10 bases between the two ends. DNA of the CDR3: TGCAGTGCCTCCGGACAGCAAGAGACCCAGTACTTC. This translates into CSASGQQETQYF.